This T cell receptor beta chain was captured in a study of T cell repertoires in cytomegalovirus infection. Study at large: CMV epitopes in the study were HLA-C-restricted (recently identified) and HLA-B-restricted (well studied). Indicated by public TCR beta signatures were CMV infection and matching HLA type.

From the reads, TCRdb called clonotypes with MiXCR, one entry per CDR3 protein. The table includes 650,000 to 900,000 distinct CDR3 sequences, roughly 29% detected once. V was trimmed by 2 bases and J by 4 bases, leaving 11 bases between them. This CDR3 has 13 residues. From germline, CDR1 is SQVTM and CDR2 ANQGSEA. As regards this clonotype: Antigen specificity is unknown.

The rearrangement links TRBV29-1 to TRBJ1-1; D remains unclear. The starting material was cultured CD8+ T cells from PBMCs, obtained from culture after CMV antigen stimulation. The receptor's source is a human donor in good health (CMV status not recorded). Some clones in this sample may be carry-over from other donors' samples. The DNA for the CDR3 is TGCAGCGTTGAATCACGGGAGGGCACTGAAGCTTTCTTT. Translation gives CSVESREGTEAFF.